Each of the 30 T cell receptor beta chains below was sequenced from the same sample in a study of blood T cell repertoires in COVID-19. The method was immunoSEQ multiplex PCR; TCRdb's version includes in-frame clones alone and lacks a portion of them. The table shows about 150,000 clones, with over 70% occurring only once. The source material was PBMCs or T cells enriched from blood (not recorded which). Source of these receptors: a man in his 70s who had been exposed to COVID-19.

This clone was observed a handful of times. This chain connects TRBV7-9 to TRBJ1-2; TRBD1 matches at 8 bases. Germline CDR1 is SEHNR and CDR2 is FQNEAQ (reference sequence). The V segment lost 4 bases and the J segment 7 bases; nucleotides outside the gene matches: 2. This CDR3 is 12 amino acids long. The CDR3 DNA reads TGTGCCAGCAGCTACGACAGGGGTGGCTACACCTTC. This translates into CASSYDRGGYTF.

The chain employs TRBV13 and TRBJ1-3, with 8 bases matching TRBD1. The CDR3 spans 15 residues. Germline V lookup: CDR1 PRHDT, CDR2 FYEKMQ (reference sequence). Trimming removed 5 bases from V and 4 bases from J; junction bases left unmatched: 7. CDR3 in amino acids: CASSLGQGEGNTIYF. The CDR3, as DNA: TGTGCCAGCAGCCTCGGACAGGGCGAGGGAAACACCATATATTTT. The variable domain in full, completed from reference TRBV13 and TRBJ1-3, reads AAGVIQSPRHLIKEKRETATLKCYPIPRHDTVYWYQQGPGQDPQFLISFYEKMQSDKGSIPDRFSAQQFSDYHSELNMSSLELGDSALYFCASSLGQGEGNTIYFGEGSWLTVV.

Ten or more counts support this clone. The rearrangement joins TRBV28 to TRBJ1-2; D is undetermined. The CDR3 covers 16 residues. Germline-derived CDR1 and CDR2 are MDHEN and SYDVKM. The V and J ends lost 4 bases and 4 bases respectively, with 19 bases between them. The CDR3 region is CASSSFAGTPIYGYTF. The DNA for the CDR3 is TGTGCCAGCAGTTCCTTCGCAGGAACCCCTATCTATGGCTACACCTTC.

The rearrangement links TRBV6-6 to TRBJ2-3; D remains ambiguous. V shed 0 bases and J shed 0 bases, with 4 bases lying between them. The CDR3 runs 14 residues. Germline CDR1 is MNHNY and CDR2 is SVGAGI (reference sequence). The CDR3: CASSYSTSTDTQYF. CDR3 in DNA: TGTGCCAGCAGTTACTCGACTAGCACAGATACGCAGTATTTT.

This clone was seen repeatedly, ten times or more. This chain connects TRBV6-5 to TRBJ1-2; 8 bases are a match to TRBD1. Germline lookup yields CDR1 MNHEY and CDR2 SVGAGI. V trimming: 6 bases; J trimming: 8 bases; junction bases outside the gene matches: 11. The length of the CDR3 is 14 residues. This chain's CDR3 is CASRAGQGLRGYTF. Written as DNA, the CDR3 is TGTGCCAGCAGAGCCGGACAGGGCTTAAGAGGCTACACCTTC.

This chain's CDR3 is CASSRPGNSPLHF. The CDR3 DNA reads TGTGCCAGCTCCCGCCCCGGGAATTCACCCCTCCACTTT. The chain carries TRBV7-9 and TRBJ1-6; no clear D. Germline V gives CDR1 SEHNR, CDR2 FQNEAQ (reference sequence). V was cut by 8 bases and J by 7 bases, with 12 bases left in between. The CDR3 loop spans 13 amino acids.

The V and J genes are TRBV29-1 and TRBJ2-7, with a possible D match to TRBD2 (6 bases). The CDR3 sequence is 11 residues long. In germline, CDR1 is SQVTM, CDR2 ANQGSEA. The ends were cut back, 8 bases at V and 6 bases at J, with 14 bases in the middle. CDR3 DNA: TGCAGCACCGCGGAGGGACCCGAGCAGTACTTC. It specifies CSTAEGPEQYF.

V usage is TRBV4-3 and J usage is TRBJ2-7, with D possibly matching TRBD2 (5 bases). This CDR3 comprises 15 residues. V lost 0 bases, J lost 3 bases, and 12 bases lay in between. Germline assignment: CDR1 LGHNA and CDR2 YSLEER. The CDR3 spells CASSQDNEGFYEQYF. CDR3 DNA: TGCGCCAGCAGCCAAGATAATGAGGGTTTCTACGAGCAGTACTTC.

The gene calls are TRBV12-5 and TRBJ1-6; 7 positions match TRBD1. The CDR3 has 13 residues. Unmatched junction bases numbered 7, after V lost 3 bases and J lost 14 bases. From germline, CDR1 is LGHNT and CDR2 FRNRAP. CDR3 in amino acids: CASGLSLGGTLHF. The CDR3 bases are TGTGCTAGTGGTTTATCGTTAGGGGGCACCCTCCACTTT.

This clone was found a few times. The chain is built from TRBV19 and TRBJ1-2; TRBD1 aligns across 7 bases. The CDR3 contains 12 residues. Germline V lookup: CDR1 LNHDA, CDR2 SQIVND (reference sequence). Trimming took 6 bases from V and 5 from J; bases not matched to a gene: 3. The CDR3 region has the DNA TGTGCCAGTAGGGACAGGTCTTATGGCTACACCTTC. It yields the protein CASRDRSYGYTF. The full variable domain, its missing parts supplied by reference TRBV19 and TRBJ1-2, is DGGITQSPKYLFRKEGQNVTLSCEQNLNHDAMYWYRQDPGQGLRLIYYSQIVNDFQKGDIAEGYSVSREKKESFPLTVTSAQKNPTAFYLCASRDRSYGYTFGSGTRLTVV.

V usage is TRBV20-1 and J usage is TRBJ1-5, with D tentatively TRBD1 (6 bases). CDR1 and CDR2 (germline): DFQATT, SNEGSKA (reference sequence). Trimming cost V 3 bases and J 3 bases, with 12 bases left between them. This CDR3 region has 14 residues. CDR3 in amino acids: CSASPGTSNQPQHF. CDR3 nucleotides: TGCAGTGCTAGTCCCGGGACATCCAATCAGCCCCAGCATTTT.

The chain carries TRBV5-1 and TRBJ1-1; D remains ambiguous. Trimming cost V 5 bases and J 2 bases, with 13 bases left between them. The CDR3 spans 14 residues. From germline, CDR1 is SGHRS and CDR2 YFSETQ. CDR3 nucleotide sequence: TGCGCCAGCAGTTCCGGTCCAAGTAACACTGAAGCTTTCTTT. Protein product: CASSSGPSNTEAFF.

The chain combines TRBV11-2 with TRBJ2-7; 9 bases align to TRBD1. Germline CDR1 is SGHAT and CDR2 is FQNNGV. Unmatched junction bases numbered 5, after V lost 5 bases and J lost 3 bases. This CDR3 spans 14 amino acids. Here the CDR3 DNA reads TGTGCCAGCAGCCCGAGGACAGGGGTCTACGAGCAGTACTTC. Its protein is CASSPRTGVYEQYF.

This rearrangement joins TRBV6-5 to TRBJ1-1, with TRBD1 identical over 9 bases. Germline values: CDR1 MNHEY, CDR2 SVGAGI. J was trimmed by 10 bases and V by 2 bases; bases with no gene match: 5. CDR3 length: 13 amino acids. CDR3 sequence: CASSYGTGQSAFF. In DNA, the CDR3 is TGTGCCAGCAGTTACGGGACAGGGCAATCAGCTTTCTTT.

The chain recombines TRBV7-6 with TRBJ2-1; TRBD2 matches at 13 bases. The germline V gene encodes CDR1 SGHVS and CDR2 FNYEAQ. V trimming: 2 bases; J trimming: 5 bases; junction bases outside the gene matches: 6. The CDR3 is made up of 17 amino acids. The DNA for the CDR3 is TGTGCCAGCAGCTTATCACGGACTAGCGGGAGAAACAATGAGCAGTTCTTC. Residues: CASSLSRTSGRNNEQFF.

The chain has TRBV11-2 and TRBJ2-7; 8 bases are a match to TRBD2. Per the germline V gene, CDR1 is SGHAT and CDR2 is FQNNGV. CDR3 length equals 16 residues. Unmatched junction bases numbered 9, after V lost 3 bases and J lost 2 bases. The CDR3 sequence: CASSLAPQRGPYEQYF. CDR3 nucleotides: TGTGCCAGCAGCTTGGCCCCCCAGCGGGGGCCCTACGAGCAGTACTTC.

This sequence joins TRBV3-1 (or the pseudogene TRBV3-2) and TRBJ2-5; TRBD2 aligns across 7 bases. The V segment lost 4 bases and the J segment 2 bases; nucleotides outside the gene matches: 7. The CDR3 totals 15 residues. Germline-derived CDR1 and CDR2 are LGHDT and YNNKEL (reference sequence). The CDR3 region is CASSRSGTQQETQYF. DNA of the CDR3: TGTGCCAGCAGCCGAAGCGGGACCCAACAAGAGACCCAGTACTTC.

The chain couples TRBV19 to TRBJ1-2, with unresolved D. The V and J ends lost 1 base and 4 bases respectively, with 16 bases between them. This CDR3 has 16 residues. The V gene's germline CDR1 is LNHDA and CDR2 SQIVND (reference sequence). The DNA of the CDR3 is TGTGCCAGTAGTATAGTTCGGCCCCCAGGCTTCTATGGCTACACCTTC. Protein sequence: CASSIVRPPGFYGYTF.

The chain joins TRBV12-3 or TRBV12-4 to TRBJ1-2; D call uncertain. The CDR3 spans 13 residues. Trimming left V 2 bases short and J 6 bases short, with 10 bases between. DNA of the CDR3: TGTGCCAGCAGTTTATCCGCGGGAGATGGCTACACCTTC. It specifies CASSLSAGDGYTF.

The rearrangement links TRBV29-1 to TRBJ2-5, with 11 bases fitting TRBD2. This CDR3 is 16 amino acids long. V shed 6 bases and J 5 bases; nucleotides not matched to a gene: 14. The V gene's germline CDR1 is SQVTM and CDR2 ANQGSEA. The CDR3 nucleotides are TGCAGCGTCCGGGAACTAGCGGGAGTCGAAACGGAGACCCAGTACTTC. It yields the protein CSVRELAGVETETQYF.

This chain connects TRBV28 to TRBJ1-3, with 12 bases that match TRBD1. CDR1 MDHEN and CDR2 SYDVKM come from the germline V gene. Losses at the gene ends were 5 bases for V and 0 bases for J; bases not matched to a gene: 11. This CDR3 has 19 residues. CDR3 DNA: TGTGCCAGCAGTCTTTGGGGACAGGGGGCCGGTAGCTCTGGAAACACCATATATTTT. Its protein is CASSLWGQGAGSSGNTIYF.

The chain recombines TRBV6-5 with TRBJ1-1; unclear D gene. Germline V gene data show CDR1 as MNHEY and CDR2 as SVGAGI. V gave up 6 bases and J gave up 0 bases, with 11 bases separating them. The CDR3 extends over 14 amino acids. In DNA, the CDR3 is TGTGCCAGCAGCCAAAAGCGGGTGAACACTGAAGCTTTCTTT. It is translated as CASSQKRVNTEAFF.

The chain carries TRBV2 and TRBJ1-2; 9 nucleotides match TRBD1. Germline trimming cut 7 bases from V and 3 bases from J; bases unmatched to any gene: 3. Per germline, CDR1 SNHLY and CDR2 FYNNEI. The CDR3 length is 13 residues. CDR3 nucleotide sequence: TGTGCCAGCAACCGGGACAGGGACTATGGCTACACCTTC. Its translation is CASNRDRDYGYTF.

This chain uses TRBV4-1 with TRBJ2-7; 7 bases agree with TRBD2. The CDR3 extends over 16 amino acids. Trimming cost V 1 base and J 0 bases; bases outside gene matches: 6. Germline CDR1 and CDR2: MGHRA and YSYEKL. CDR3 coding DNA: TGCGCCAGCAGCCAAGGGCCGACTAGCCACTCCTACGAGCAGTACTTC. This gives the protein CASSQGPTSHSYEQYF.

V usage is TRBV4-2 and J usage is TRBJ1-2; 8 bases are shared with TRBD1. V dropped 0 bases and J dropped 3; count of bases not matched to a gene: 6. The CDR3 is 16 amino acids. Germline V CDR1 and CDR2: LGHNA, YNFKEQ. The CDR3 loop reads CASSQDSGTGDYGYTF. In DNA form, the CDR3 reads TGTGCCAGCAGCCAAGATTCCGGGACAGGCGACTATGGCTACACCTTC.

The chain couples TRBV7-2 to TRBJ1-5, with D tentatively TRBD1 (6 bases). Deletions cut 8 bases from V and 0 bases from J, with 11 bases between. This CDR3 has 14 amino acids. CDR1 is SGHTA, CDR2 FQGNSA, per germline. Here the CDR3 DNA reads TGTGCCAGCCGGGAGGGGGATAGCAATCAGCCCCAGCATTTT. Protein product: CASREGDSNQPQHF. Complete variable domain (other parts from reference TRBV7-2 and TRBJ1-5): GAGVSQSPSNKVTEKGKDVELRCDPISGHTALYWYRQSLGQGLEFLIYFQGNSAPDKSGLPSDRFSAERTGGSVSTLTIQRTQQEDSAVYLCASREGDSNQPQHFGDGTRLSIL.

The chain joins TRBV7-2 to TRBJ2-5; D possibly corresponds to TRBD1 (7 bases). Germline V gene sequence: CDR1 SGHTA, CDR2 FQGNSA. The CDR3 totals 14 residues. The V gene lost 5 bases and the J gene lost 3 bases, with 13 bases spanning the gap. The CDR3 region has the DNA TGTGCCAGCAGCCAGGGGGGTCAGAAAGAGACCCAGTACTTC. Amino acid sequence: CASSQGGQKETQYF. Filled out from reference TRBV7-2 and TRBJ2-5, the complete variable domain reads GAGVSQSPSNKVTEKGKDVELRCDPISGHTALYWYRQSLGQGLEFLIYFQGNSAPDKSGLPSDRFSAERTGGSVSTLTIQRTQQEDSAVYLCASSQGGQKETQYFGPGTRLLVL.

The chain is built from TRBV27 and TRBJ1-4, with no clear D. Per the germline V gene, CDR1 is MNHEY and CDR2 is SMNVEV (reference sequence). This CDR3 is built from 16 residues. V lost 6 bases and J lost 1, with 15 bases in between. In DNA form, the CDR3 reads TGTGCCAGCAGAACCCACCTTTCGGGAACTAATGAAAAACTGTTTTTT. This translates into CASRTHLSGTNEKLFF.

The chain has TRBV28 and TRBJ2-3; possible D gene TRBD2, 6 bases. The germline V gene encodes CDR1 MDHEN and CDR2 SYDVKM. Trimming shortened V by 2 bases and J by 2 bases, and 8 bases separated the two germline ends. This CDR3 comprises 14 residues. The CDR3, as DNA: TGTGCCAGCAGTTTAGGACTAACCACAGATACGCAGTATTTT. Translating it yields CASSLGLTTDTQYF.

The chain carries TRBV5-1 and TRBJ1-2; tentative D call: TRBD1 (5 bases). The CDR3 totals 14 residues. V lost 0 bases and J 5 bases, leaving 11 bases between the germline ends. CDR1 SGHRS and CDR2 YFSETQ come from the germline V gene. The chain's CDR3 is CASSLAPGGYGYTF. In DNA, the CDR3 is TGCGCCAGCAGCTTGGCCCCTGGGGGGTATGGCTACACCTTC.